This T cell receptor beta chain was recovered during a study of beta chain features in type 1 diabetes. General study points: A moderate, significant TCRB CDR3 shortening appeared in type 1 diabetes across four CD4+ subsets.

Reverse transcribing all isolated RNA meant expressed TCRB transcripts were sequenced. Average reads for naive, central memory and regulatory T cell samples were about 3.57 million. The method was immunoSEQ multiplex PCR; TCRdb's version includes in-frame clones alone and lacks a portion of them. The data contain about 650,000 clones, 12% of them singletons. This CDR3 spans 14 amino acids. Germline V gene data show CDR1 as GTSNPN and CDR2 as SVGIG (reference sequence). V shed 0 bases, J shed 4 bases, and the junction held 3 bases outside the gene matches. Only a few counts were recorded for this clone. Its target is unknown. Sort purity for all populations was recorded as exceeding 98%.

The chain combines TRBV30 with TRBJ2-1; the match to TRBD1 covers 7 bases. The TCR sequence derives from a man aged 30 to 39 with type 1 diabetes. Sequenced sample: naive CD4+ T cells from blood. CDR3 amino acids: CAWSVQGEYNEQFF. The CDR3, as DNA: TGTGCCTGGAGTGTTCAGGGGGAATACAATGAGCAGTTCTTC.